The clone carrying this T cell receptor beta chain was picked up many times. Trimming removed 6 bases from V and 4 bases from J; junction bases left unmatched: 15. Germline V lookup: CDR1 MNHEY, CDR2 SMNVEV (reference sequence). The length of the CDR3 is 17 residues. After constant-region reverse-primer amplification, full-length variable regions underwent semi-nested PCR with Nested Universal Primer A. TCRdb passed the 5' RACE reads through MiXCR, listing each CDR3 protein once. The profile shows approximately 60,000 distinct CDR3 sequences, approximately 26% of them singletons. Treg sorting used a CD4+CD25+CD127-/low gate.

The chain combines TRBV27 with TRBJ2-5; the match to TRBD2 covers 9 bases. This sequence originates from a female donor with breast cancer. The material sequenced was tumor-infiltrating Tregs sorted from the breast tumor. CDR3 nucleotide sequence: TGTGCCAGCAGCTCGCTCAGGGCTAGCGGGATTGTAGAGACCCAGTACTTC. Translating gives CASSSLRASGIVETQYF.